This TCR beta chain was identified in a study of cytomegalovirus exposure and HLA in healthy donors. Looking at the study overall: An earlier analysis identified 110 million or so unique TCR beta sequences in 150 million to 200 million T cells.

Findings of the study overall: Rarity characterized most TCR sequences, yet some public TCRs appeared in many donors. An assumption of roughly uniform sequencing depth across donors underlay the presence/absence analyses. There were some V segments, including TRBV6-2 and TRBV6-3, excluded as indistinguishable.

About this clone: The antigen is undetermined.

With V trimmed by 6 bases and J by 0 bases, 5 bases remained unmatched. The CDR3 is 14 amino acids. Germline V lookup: CDR1 MNHNS, CDR2 SASEGT. Primers included in the PCR were 60 Vbeta and 13 Jbeta primers. Repertoires were generated with immunoSEQ multiplex PCR, while TCRdb's copy carries only in-frame clones and drops some. This sample has 150,000 to 200,000 clones, with less than 85% found just once. Sequenced: PBMCs. The chain has TRBV6-1 and TRBJ2-7; TRBD1 matches at 7 bases. The sequence was obtained from a man between 35 and 55 years old in good health and CMV-seronegative. The DNA of the CDR3 is TGTGCCAGCAGGAGGGGACAGAACTCCTACGAGCAGTACTTC. Translating it yields CASRRGQNSYEQYF.